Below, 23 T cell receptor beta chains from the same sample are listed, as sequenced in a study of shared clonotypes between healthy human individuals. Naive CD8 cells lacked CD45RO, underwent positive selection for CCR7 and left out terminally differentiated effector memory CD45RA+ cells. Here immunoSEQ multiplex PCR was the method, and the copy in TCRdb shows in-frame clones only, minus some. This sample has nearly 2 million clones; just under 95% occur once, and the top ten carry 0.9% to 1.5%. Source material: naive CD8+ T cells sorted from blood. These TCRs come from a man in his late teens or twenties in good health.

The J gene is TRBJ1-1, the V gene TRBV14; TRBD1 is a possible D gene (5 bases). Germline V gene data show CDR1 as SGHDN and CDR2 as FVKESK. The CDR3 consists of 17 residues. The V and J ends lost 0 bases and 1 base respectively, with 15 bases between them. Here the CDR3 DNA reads TGTGCCAGCAGCCAAGATCAGGGTCCCCTAACGAACACTGAAGCTTTCTTT. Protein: CASSQDQGPLTNTEAFF.

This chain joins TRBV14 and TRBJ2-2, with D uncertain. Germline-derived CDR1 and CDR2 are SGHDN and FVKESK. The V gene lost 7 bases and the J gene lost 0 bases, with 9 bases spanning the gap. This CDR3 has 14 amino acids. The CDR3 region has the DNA TGTGCCAGCACCGGGTCCGCGAACACCGGGGAGCTGTTTTTT. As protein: CASTGSANTGELFF.

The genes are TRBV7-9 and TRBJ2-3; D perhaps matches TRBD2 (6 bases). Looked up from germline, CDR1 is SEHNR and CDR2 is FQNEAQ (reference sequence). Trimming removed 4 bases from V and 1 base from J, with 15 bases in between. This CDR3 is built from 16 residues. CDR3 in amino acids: CASSSGVGGGTDTQYF. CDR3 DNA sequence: TGTGCCAGCAGCTCGGGAGTAGGAGGCGGCACAGATACGCAGTATTTT.

The CDR3: CASSIVGFLGVGHEQFF. The CDR3 DNA reads as TGTGCCAGCAGCATAGTTGGGTTTCTGGGGGTAGGACACGAGCAGTTCTTC. The genes are TRBV5-6 and TRBJ2-1, with D perhaps assigned TRBD1 or TRBD2 (5 bases each). The V gene's germline CDR1 is SGHDT and CDR2 YYEEEE. The CDR3 is 17 amino acids. The germline V and J ends were trimmed by 4 bases and 10 bases, with 27 bases remaining between them.

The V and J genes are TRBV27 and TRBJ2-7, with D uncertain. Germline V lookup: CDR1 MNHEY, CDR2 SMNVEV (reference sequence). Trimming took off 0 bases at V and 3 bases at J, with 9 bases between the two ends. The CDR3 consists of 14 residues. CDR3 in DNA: TGTGCCAGCAGTTTATCGCGGCCAGACTACGAGCAGTACTTC. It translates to CASSLSRPDYEQYF.

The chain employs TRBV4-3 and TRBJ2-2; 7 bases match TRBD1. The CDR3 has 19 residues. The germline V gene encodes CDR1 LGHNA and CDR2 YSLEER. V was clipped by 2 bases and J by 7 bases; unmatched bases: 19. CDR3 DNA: TGCGCCAGCAGCCAACGTTTGTCCGGGACAGAGTTCTTTGGCGGGGAGCTGTTTTTT. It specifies CASSQRLSGTEFFGGELFF.

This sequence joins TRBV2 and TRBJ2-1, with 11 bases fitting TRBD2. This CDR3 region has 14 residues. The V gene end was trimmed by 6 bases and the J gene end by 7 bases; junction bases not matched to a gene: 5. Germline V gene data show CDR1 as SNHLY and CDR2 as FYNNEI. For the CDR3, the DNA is TGTGCCAGCAGCCCGACTAGCGGGGCTAATGAGCAGTTCTTC. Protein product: CASSPTSGANEQFF.

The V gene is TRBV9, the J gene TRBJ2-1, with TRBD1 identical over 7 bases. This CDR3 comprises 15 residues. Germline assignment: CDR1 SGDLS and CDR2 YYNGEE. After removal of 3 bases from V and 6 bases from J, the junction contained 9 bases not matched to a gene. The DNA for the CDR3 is TGTGCCAGCAGCGAAGCCGGACAGGTCTCCAATGAGCAGTTCTTC. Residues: CASSEAGQVSNEQFF.

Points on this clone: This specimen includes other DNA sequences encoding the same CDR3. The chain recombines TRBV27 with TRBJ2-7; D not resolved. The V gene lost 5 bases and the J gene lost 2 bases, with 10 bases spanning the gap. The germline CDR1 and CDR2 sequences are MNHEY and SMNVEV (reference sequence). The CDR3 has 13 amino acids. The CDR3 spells CASSLDGTYEQYF. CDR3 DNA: TGTGCCAGCAGTCTGGACGGTACCTACGAGCAGTACTTC.

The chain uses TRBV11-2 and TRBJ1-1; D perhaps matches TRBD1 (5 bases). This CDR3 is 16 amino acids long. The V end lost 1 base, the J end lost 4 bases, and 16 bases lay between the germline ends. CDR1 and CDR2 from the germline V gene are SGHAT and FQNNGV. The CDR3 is CASSLGGLRVATEAFF. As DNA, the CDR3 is TGTGCCAGCAGCTTAGGCGGACTCAGGGTGGCCACTGAAGCTTTCTTT.

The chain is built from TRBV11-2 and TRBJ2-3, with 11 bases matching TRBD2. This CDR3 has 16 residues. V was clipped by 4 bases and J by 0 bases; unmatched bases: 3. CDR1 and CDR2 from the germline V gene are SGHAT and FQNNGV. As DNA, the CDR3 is TGTGCCAGCAGCTCTAGCGGGGGGACTAGCACAGATACGCAGTATTTT. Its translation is CASSSSGGTSTDTQYF.

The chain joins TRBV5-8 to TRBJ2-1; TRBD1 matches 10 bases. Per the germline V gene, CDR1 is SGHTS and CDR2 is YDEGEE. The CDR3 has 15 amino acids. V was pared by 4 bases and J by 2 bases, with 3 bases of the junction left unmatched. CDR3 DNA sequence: TGTGCCAGCAGCACGGGACAGGGGCCCTACAATGAGCAGTTCTTC. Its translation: CASSTGQGPYNEQFF.

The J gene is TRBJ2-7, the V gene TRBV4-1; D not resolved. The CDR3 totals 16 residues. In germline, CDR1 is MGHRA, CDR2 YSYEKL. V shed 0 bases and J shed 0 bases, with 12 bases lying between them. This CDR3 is CASSQDVGWGSYEQYF. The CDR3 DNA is TGCGCCAGCAGCCAAGATGTGGGGTGGGGCTCCTACGAGCAGTACTTC.

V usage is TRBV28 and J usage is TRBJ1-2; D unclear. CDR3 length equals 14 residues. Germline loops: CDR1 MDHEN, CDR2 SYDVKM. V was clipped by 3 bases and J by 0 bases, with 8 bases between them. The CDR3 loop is CASSLGATNYGYTF. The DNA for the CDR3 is TGTGCCAGCAGTTTGGGCGCCACTAACTATGGCTACACCTTC.

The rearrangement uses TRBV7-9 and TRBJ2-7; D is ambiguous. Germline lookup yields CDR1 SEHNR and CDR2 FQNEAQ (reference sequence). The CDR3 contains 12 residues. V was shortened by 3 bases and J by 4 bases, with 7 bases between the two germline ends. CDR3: CASSFQDYEQYF. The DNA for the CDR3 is TGTGCCAGCAGCTTTCAGGATTACGAGCAGTACTTC.

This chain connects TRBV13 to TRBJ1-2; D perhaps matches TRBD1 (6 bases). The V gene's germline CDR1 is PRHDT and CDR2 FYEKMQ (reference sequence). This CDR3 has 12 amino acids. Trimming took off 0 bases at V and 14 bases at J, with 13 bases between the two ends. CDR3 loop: CASSLGPNQGTF. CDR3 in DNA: TGTGCCAGCAGCTTAGGCCCAAACCAGGGGACCTTC.

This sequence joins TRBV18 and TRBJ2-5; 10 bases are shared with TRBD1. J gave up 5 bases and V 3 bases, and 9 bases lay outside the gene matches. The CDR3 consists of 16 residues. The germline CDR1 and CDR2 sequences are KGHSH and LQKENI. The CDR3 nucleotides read TGTGCCAGCTCACCTAATAGCCGGGACAGGGGTGAGACCCAGTACTTC. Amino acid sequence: CASSPNSRDRGETQYF. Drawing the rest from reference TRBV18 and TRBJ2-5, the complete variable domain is NAGVMQNPRHLVRRRGQEARLRCSPMKGHSHVYWYRQLPEEGLKFMVYLQKENIIDESGMPKERFSAEFPKEGPSILRIQQVVRGDSAAYFCASSPNSRDRGETQYFGPGTRLLVL.

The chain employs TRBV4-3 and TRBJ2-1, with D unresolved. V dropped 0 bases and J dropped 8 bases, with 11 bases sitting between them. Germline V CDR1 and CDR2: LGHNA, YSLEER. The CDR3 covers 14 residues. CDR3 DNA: TGCGCCAGCAGCCAAGAATTCGTAGGGCATGAGCAGTTCTTC. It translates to CASSQEFVGHEQFF.

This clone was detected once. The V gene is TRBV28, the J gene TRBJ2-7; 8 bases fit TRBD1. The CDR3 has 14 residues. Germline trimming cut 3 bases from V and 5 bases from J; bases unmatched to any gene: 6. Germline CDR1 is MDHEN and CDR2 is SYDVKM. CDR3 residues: CASSFGQGRHEQYF. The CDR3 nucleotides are TGTGCCAGCAGTTTCGGACAGGGCCGACACGAGCAGTACTTC.

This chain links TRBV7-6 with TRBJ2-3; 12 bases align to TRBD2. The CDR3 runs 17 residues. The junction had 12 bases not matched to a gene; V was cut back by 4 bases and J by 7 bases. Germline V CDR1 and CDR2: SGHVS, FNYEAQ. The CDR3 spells CASSSALAGGQLNTQYF. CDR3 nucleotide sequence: TGTGCCAGCAGCTCGGCCCTAGCGGGGGGGCAATTGAATACGCAGTATTTT.

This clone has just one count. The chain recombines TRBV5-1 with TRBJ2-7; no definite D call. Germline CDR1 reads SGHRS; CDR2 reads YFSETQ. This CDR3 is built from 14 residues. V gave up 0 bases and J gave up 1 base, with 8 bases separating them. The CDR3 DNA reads TGCGCCAGCAGCTTGGTCGTGGGGTCCTACGAGCAGTACTTC. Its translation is CASSLVVGSYEQYF.

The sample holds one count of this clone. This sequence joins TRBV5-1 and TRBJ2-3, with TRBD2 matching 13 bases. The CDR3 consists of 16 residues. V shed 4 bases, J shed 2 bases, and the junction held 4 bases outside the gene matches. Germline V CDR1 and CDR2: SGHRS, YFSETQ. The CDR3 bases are TGCGCCAGCAGCGGGGGACTAGCGGGGAACACAGATACGCAGTATTTT. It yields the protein CASSGGLAGNTDTQYF.

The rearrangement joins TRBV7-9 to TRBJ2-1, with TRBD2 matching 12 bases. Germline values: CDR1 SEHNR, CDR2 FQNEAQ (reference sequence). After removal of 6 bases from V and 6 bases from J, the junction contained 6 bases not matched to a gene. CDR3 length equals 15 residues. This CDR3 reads CASSTSGGLPNEQFF. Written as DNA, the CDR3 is TGTGCCAGCAGTACTAGCGGGGGGCTACCCAATGAGCAGTTCTTC.